This entry lists 28 T cell receptor beta chains sequenced from one sample in a study of shared clonotypes between healthy human individuals. Naive CD8 isolation took CD45RO-negative cells positively selected for CCR7 and excluded terminally differentiated effector memory CD45RA+ cells. Produced via immunoSEQ multiplex PCR; TCRdb's table is partial and in-frame only. The data show roughly 2,000,000 clones, about 95% seen once. Sequencing used naive CD8+ T cells sorted from blood. These receptors all come from a man younger than 35 in good health.

J is TRBJ2-3 and V is TRBV9; D gene unclear. The CDR3 length is 13 residues. Deletions cut 3 bases from V and 4 bases from J, with 9 bases between. CDR1 is SGDLS and CDR2 is YYNGEE in the germline V gene. The CDR3 spells CASSGGEPDTQYF. CDR3 DNA: TGTGCCAGCAGCGGGGGTGAGCCAGATACGCAGTATTTT. Looking up the rest from reference TRBV9 and TRBJ2-3 gives the full variable domain: DSGVTQTPKHLITATGQRVTLRCSPRSGDLSVYWYQQSLDQGLQFLIQYYNGEERAKGNILERFSAQQFPDLHSELNLSSLELGDSALYFCASSGGEPDTQYFGPGTRLTVL.

The chain links TRBV19 to TRBJ1-6, with a possible D match to TRBD1 (5 bases). V dropped 3 bases and J dropped 12 bases, with 9 bases sitting between them. This CDR3 has 12 residues. Germline assignment: CDR1 LNHDA and CDR2 SQIVND (reference sequence). CDR3 bases: TGTGCCAGTAGTATTTGGGGGGGACCCCTCCACTTT. Its translation: CASSIWGGPLHF.

The rearrangement joins TRBV6-5 to TRBJ2-1, with D tentatively TRBD1 (5 bases). With 3 bases removed from V and 7 bases from J, the gap between germline ends came to 10 bases. Germline V gives CDR1 MNHEY, CDR2 SVGAGI. The CDR3 is 13 residues long. The CDR3 region has the DNA TGTGCCAGCAGTTATGGTAAGGGGAATGAGCAGTTCTTC. This gives the protein CASSYGKGNEQFF.

The rearrangement joins TRBV6-5 to TRBJ1-6, with 9 bases aligning to TRBD1. V lost 7 bases, J lost 14 bases, and 12 bases stayed unmatched. The CDR3 extends over 14 amino acids. CDR1 MNHEY and CDR2 SVGAGI come from the germline V gene. The CDR3 coding sequence is TGTGCCAGCACTAGGGACAGGGCCCAAGGAGCCCTCCACTTT. This sequence encodes CASTRDRAQGALHF.

The chain carries TRBV7-2 and TRBJ2-5; D is uncertain. Germline V lookup: CDR1 SGHTA, CDR2 FQGNSA. V was cut by 0 bases and J by 2 bases, with 10 bases left in between. There are 15 residues in the CDR3. CDR3: CASSLAQVTQETQYF. CDR3 sequence (DNA): TGTGCCAGCAGCTTAGCGCAGGTTACACAAGAGACCCAGTACTTC.

Points on this clone: The sample has other DNA sequences that encode this CDR3 too. The gene calls are TRBV30 and TRBJ1-2; D is perhaps TRBD1 (5 bases). Between the trimmed V and J ends, which lost 1 base and 0 bases, there was a span of 6 bases. This CDR3 contains 13 residues. Germline CDR1 is GTSNPN and CDR2 is SVGIG (reference sequence). CDR3 in DNA: TGTGCCTGGAGTGGGGACTCTAACTATGGCTACACCTTC. This gives the protein CAWSGDSNYGYTF.

The chain is built from TRBV6-6 and TRBJ2-7, with 11 bases matching TRBD2. The germline V gene encodes CDR1 MNHNY and CDR2 SVGAGI (reference sequence). The CDR3 is 15 residues long. The V segment lost 4 bases and the J segment 3 bases; nucleotides outside the gene matches: 5. DNA for the CDR3: TGTGCCAGCAGTTGGTTAGCGGGAGGGGTCTACGAGCAGTACTTC. Protein: CASSWLAGGVYEQYF.

The chain uses TRBV28 and TRBJ1-5; D possibly corresponds to TRBD1 (5 bases). Germline V lookup: CDR1 MDHEN, CDR2 SYDVKM. This CDR3 contains 15 residues. V was shortened by 10 bases and J by 3 bases, with 19 bases between the two germline ends. CDR3 residues: CATRALPGNNQPQHF. The CDR3 coding sequence is TGTGCCACCCGGGCCCTCCCAGGGAACAATCAGCCCCAGCATTTT.

V is TRBV6-5 and J is TRBJ1-2; D might be TRBD1 (5 bases). Trimming shortened V by 9 bases and J by 0 bases, and 11 bases separated the two germline ends. CDR3 length equals 13 residues. Germline assignment: CDR1 MNHEY and CDR2 SVGAGI. This CDR3 reads CASQGDTNYGYTF. The CDR3, as DNA: TGTGCCAGTCAAGGGGATACTAACTATGGCTACACCTTC.

The chain carries TRBV11-2 and TRBJ2-7; the match to TRBD1 covers 7 bases. The trim removed 2 bases at V and 2 bases at J, leaving 3 bases unmatched. The length of the CDR3 is 14 residues. CDR1 and CDR2 from the germline V gene are SGHAT and FQNNGV. DNA of the CDR3: TGTGCCAGCAGCTTAACAGGGGCCCCCTACGAGCAGTACTTC. Amino acids: CASSLTGAPYEQYF.

V usage is TRBV6-5 and J usage is TRBJ1-2; D is possibly TRBD1 (5 bases). This CDR3 comprises 10 residues. V gave up 6 bases and J gave up 9 bases, with 8 bases separating them. Looked up from germline, CDR1 is MNHEY and CDR2 is SVGAGI. This CDR3 reads CASSSDSYTF. DNA for the CDR3: TGTGCCAGCAGCTCGGACAGCTACACCTTC.

This chain links TRBV7-3 with TRBJ2-2, with D possibly being TRBD1 (7 bases). Trimming took 5 bases from V and 4 from J, leaving 14 bases between them. Germline V lookup: CDR1 SGHTA, CDR2 FQGTGA. This CDR3 spans 15 amino acids. The CDR3 DNA reads as TGTGCCAGCAGCCAGGAGGGGGCGGGCACCGGGGAGCTGTTTTTT. As protein: CASSQEGAGTGELFF.

The rearrangement uses TRBV4-1 and TRBJ2-2, with 8 nucleotides matching TRBD1. CDR3 length: 15 amino acids. Germline CDR1 and CDR2: MGHRA and YSYEKL. With V trimmed by 6 bases and J by 7 bases, 10 bases remained unmatched. CDR3 nucleotides: TGCGCCAGCAGAGGACAGACAGGGGTGATCGGGGAGCTGTTTTTT. Translation: CASRGQTGVIGELFF.

About this clone itself: Additional DNA sequences in this sample encode the identical CDR3. V is TRBV6-5 and J is TRBJ2-3; possible D gene TRBD1, 6 bases. Trimming left V 2 bases short and J 3 bases short, with 9 bases between. The CDR3 extends over 14 amino acids. CDR1 and CDR2 (germline): MNHEY, SVGAGI. The CDR3 sequence: CASSYVQGTDTQYF. CDR3 in DNA: TGTGCCAGCAGTTACGTCCAGGGGACAGATACGCAGTATTTT.

This rearrangement joins TRBV7-9 to TRBJ2-3, with 10 nucleotides matching TRBD1. Per the germline V gene, CDR1 is SEHNR and CDR2 is FQNEAQ (reference sequence). This CDR3 is built from 16 residues. Trimming at V came to 6 bases and at J to 6 bases, leaving 12 bases not matched to a gene. The CDR3 coding sequence is TGTGCCAGCAGATCTCCTGGGACAGGGGTGATGGATACGCAGTATTTT. This encodes CASRSPGTGVMDTQYF.

The CDR3, as DNA: TGCGCCAGCAGCTTTAGCGGGATTGGAAGAGATACGCAGTATTTT. It translates to CASSFSGIGRDTQYF. The chain has TRBV5-1 and TRBJ2-3, with TRBD2 identical over 8 bases. In germline, CDR1 is SGHRS, CDR2 YFSETQ. The CDR3 is made up of 15 amino acids. The J segment lost 5 bases and the V segment lost 2 bases, leaving 7 bases of the junction unmatched.

This chain uses TRBV28 with TRBJ1-4, with a weak D call TRBD1 (6 bases). V was shortened by 7 bases and J by 2 bases, with 17 bases between the two germline ends. Germline V gene lookup returns CDR1 MDHEN and CDR2 SYDVKM. CDR3 length: 16 amino acids. For the CDR3, the DNA is TGTGCCAGCAAGCAGGCCCAGGGGTTTACTAATGAAAAACTGTTTTTT. Its protein product is CASKQAQGFTNEKLFF.

The chain carries TRBV7-6 and TRBJ2-7; TRBD1 or TRBD2 may be the D gene (7 bases each). Per germline, CDR1 SGHVS and CDR2 FNYEAQ. CDR3 length equals 19 residues. Trimming took 1 base from V and 5 from J, leaving 27 bases between them. CDR3 sequence reads: CASSLGAPRQGGMLHEQYF. The CDR3 DNA reads as TGTGCCAGCAGCTTAGGTGCCCCAAGACAGGGAGGGATGTTACACGAGCAGTACTTC.

This sequence joins TRBV7-2 and TRBJ2-7; the match to TRBD1 covers 9 bases. V lost 1 base, J lost 6 bases, and 7 bases stayed unmatched. This CDR3 contains 15 residues. The germline V gene encodes CDR1 SGHTA and CDR2 FQGNSA. This CDR3 is CASSLDPDRGSEQYF. DNA for the CDR3: TGTGCCAGCAGCTTAGATCCGGACAGGGGCTCCGAGCAGTACTTC.

This rearrangement joins TRBV30 to TRBJ1-4; D ambiguous. V was clipped by 3 bases and J by 3 bases, with 11 bases between them. Germline CDR1 GTSNPN, CDR2 SVGIG (reference sequence). The CDR3 consists of 14 residues. This CDR3 reads CAWRFAGSNEKLFF. In DNA form, the CDR3 reads TGTGCCTGGAGATTTGCCGGGTCTAATGAAAAACTGTTTTTT.

This CDR3 is CASIEGTYEQYF. Here the CDR3 DNA reads TGTGCCAGCATCGAAGGAACCTACGAGCAGTACTTC. The chain joins TRBV6-5 to TRBJ2-7; no reliable D call. CDR3 length equals 12 residues. The germline V gene encodes CDR1 MNHEY and CDR2 SVGAGI. The germline V and J ends were trimmed by 7 bases and 2 bases, with 9 bases remaining between them.

Note on this clone: This sample includes further DNA sequences coding for the same CDR3. This chain uses TRBV5-6 with TRBJ2-7; D not resolved. Trimming shortened V by 3 bases and J by 1 base, and 5 bases separated the two germline ends. The CDR3 is 12 residues long. Germline V gene lookup returns CDR1 SGHDT and CDR2 YYEEEE. CDR3 loop: CASSSESYEQYF. DNA of the CDR3: TGTGCCAGCAGCTCGGAATCCTACGAGCAGTACTTC.

This clone was picked up one time. A junction boundary mismatches the germline segment, possibly from a read error. The V gene is TRBV10-3, the J gene TRBJ1-2; no clear D. Germline CDR1 ENHRY, CDR2 SYGVKD. The CDR3 length is 12 residues. Written as DNA, the CDR3 is TGTGCCATCGGTGATGGAGACTATGGCTACACCTTC. It encodes CAIGDGDYGYTF.

The V gene is TRBV4-3, the J gene TRBJ2-2, with TRBD2 matching 9 bases. V shed 4 bases, J shed 1 base, and the junction held 10 bases outside the gene matches. The length of the CDR3 is 18 residues. Germline CDR1 LGHNA, CDR2 YSLEER. The CDR3 reads CASSPSRLAVRNTGELFF. CDR3 DNA: TGCGCCAGCAGCCCGTCGCGACTAGCGGTACGGAACACCGGGGAGCTGTTTTTT.

The CDR3 here is CASRGGQVYTF. In DNA, the CDR3 is TGTGCCAGCAGGGGGGGACAGGTCTACACCTTC. This rearrangement joins TRBV6-1 to TRBJ2-7; 8 positions match TRBD1. TRBJ1-2 matches the DNA end more closely, so the J call is doubtful. In germline, CDR1 is MNHNS, CDR2 SASEGT. CDR3 length: 11 amino acids.

The rearrangement links TRBV6-1 to TRBJ2-7, with D possibly matching TRBD1 (6 bases). CDR3 length: 13 amino acids. Germline CDR1 MNHNS, CDR2 SASEGT. Trimming shortened V by 3 bases and J by 6 bases, and 12 bases separated the two germline ends. The CDR3 sequence is CASSDGTPPEQYF. In DNA, the CDR3 is TGTGCCAGCAGTGACGGGACACCCCCCGAGCAGTACTTC.

This rearrangement joins TRBV10-2 to TRBJ2-2; D remains ambiguous. V was trimmed by 2 bases and J by 2 bases, leaving 0 bases between them. Per germline, CDR1 WSHSY and CDR2 SAAADI. The CDR3 consists of 12 residues. CDR3 sequence reads: CASSENTGELFF. CDR3 DNA: TGCGCCAGCAGTGAGAACACCGGGGAGCTGTTTTTT.

The chain uses TRBV28 and TRBJ2-2; D might be TRBD1 (5 bases). Per the germline V gene, CDR1 is MDHEN and CDR2 is SYDVKM. This CDR3 contains 13 residues. V shed 5 bases and J shed 6 bases, with 10 bases lying between them. As DNA, the CDR3 is TGTGCCAGCAGTAACGCAGGGTCCGGGGAGCTGTTTTTT. Protein sequence: CASSNAGSGELFF.